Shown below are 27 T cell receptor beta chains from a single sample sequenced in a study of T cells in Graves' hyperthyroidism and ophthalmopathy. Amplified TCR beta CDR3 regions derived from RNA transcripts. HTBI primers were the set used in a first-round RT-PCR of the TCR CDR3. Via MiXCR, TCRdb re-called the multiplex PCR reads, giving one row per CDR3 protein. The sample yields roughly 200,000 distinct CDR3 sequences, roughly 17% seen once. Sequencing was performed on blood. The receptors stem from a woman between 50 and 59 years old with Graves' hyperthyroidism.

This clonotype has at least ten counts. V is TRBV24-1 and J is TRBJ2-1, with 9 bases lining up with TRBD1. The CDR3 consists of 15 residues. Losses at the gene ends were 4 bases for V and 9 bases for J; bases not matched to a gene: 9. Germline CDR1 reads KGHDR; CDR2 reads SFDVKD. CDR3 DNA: TGTGCCACCAGTGACCAGAGACAGGGGGGACGTGAGCAGTTCTTC. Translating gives CATSDQRQGGREQFF.

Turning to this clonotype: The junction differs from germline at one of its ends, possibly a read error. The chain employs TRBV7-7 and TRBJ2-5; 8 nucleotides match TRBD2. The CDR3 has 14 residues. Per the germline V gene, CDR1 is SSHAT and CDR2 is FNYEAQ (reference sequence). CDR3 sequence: CASSLVGRAETQYF. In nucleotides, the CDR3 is TGTGCTAGCAGCTTAGTCGGGAGGGCAGAGACCCAGTACTTC.

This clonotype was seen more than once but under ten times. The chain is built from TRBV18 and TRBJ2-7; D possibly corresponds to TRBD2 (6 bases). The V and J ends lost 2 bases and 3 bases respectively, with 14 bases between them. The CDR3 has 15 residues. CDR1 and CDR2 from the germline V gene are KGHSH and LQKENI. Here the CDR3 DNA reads TGTGCCAGCTCACCAAGTTGGGGGGTCCGCTACGAGCAGTACTTC. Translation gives CASSPSWGVRYEQYF.

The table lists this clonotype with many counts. CDR3 in amino acids: CASSLGQANYGYTF. The CDR3 DNA sequence: TGTGCCAGCAGCTTGGGGCAGGCTAACTATGGCTACACCTTC. The V and J genes are TRBV7-3 and TRBJ1-2, with D perhaps matching TRBD1 (5 bases). The CDR3 length is 14 residues. V lost 3 bases and J 0 bases, leaving 8 bases between the germline ends. In germline, CDR1 is SGHTA, CDR2 FQGTGA.

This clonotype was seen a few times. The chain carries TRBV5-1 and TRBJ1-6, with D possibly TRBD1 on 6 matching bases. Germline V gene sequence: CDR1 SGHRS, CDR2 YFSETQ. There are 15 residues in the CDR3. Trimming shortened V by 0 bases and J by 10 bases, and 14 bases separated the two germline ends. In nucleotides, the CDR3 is TGCGCCAGCAGCTTGGTCGGGGGGCCGGAATCACCCCTCCACTTT. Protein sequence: CASSLVGGPESPLHF.

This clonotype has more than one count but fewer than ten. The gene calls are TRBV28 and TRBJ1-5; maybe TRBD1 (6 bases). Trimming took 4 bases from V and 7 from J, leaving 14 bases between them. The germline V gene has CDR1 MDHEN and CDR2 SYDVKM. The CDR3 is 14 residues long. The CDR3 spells CASSSDRPLQPQHF. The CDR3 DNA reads TGTGCCAGCAGTTCAGACAGGCCCCTCCAGCCCCAGCATTTT.

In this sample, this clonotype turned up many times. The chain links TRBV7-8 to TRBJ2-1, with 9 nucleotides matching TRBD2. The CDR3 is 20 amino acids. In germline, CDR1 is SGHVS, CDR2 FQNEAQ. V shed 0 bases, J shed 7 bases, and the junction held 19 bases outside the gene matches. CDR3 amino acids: CASSLANRLRGGRAVNEQFF. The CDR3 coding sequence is TGTGCCAGCAGCTTAGCGAACAGACTAAGGGGCGGGAGGGCCGTTAATGAGCAGTTCTTC.

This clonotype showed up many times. CDR3 sequence: CASSPGGAGGHNEQFF. The CDR3, as DNA: TGTGCCAGCAGCCCCGGCGGGGCAGGAGGCCACAATGAGCAGTTCTTC. The chain links TRBV7-8 to TRBJ2-1; tentatively, D is TRBD2 (6 bases). Trimming shortened V by 5 bases and J by 5 bases, and 19 bases separated the two germline ends. The CDR3 loop spans 16 amino acids. Germline lookup yields CDR1 SGHVS and CDR2 FQNEAQ. The full variable domain, completed using reference TRBV7-8 and TRBJ2-1, is GAGVSQSPRYKVAKRGQDVALRCDPISGHVSLFWYQQALGQGPEFLTYFQNEAQLDKSGLPSDRFFAERPEGSVSTLKIQRTQQEDSAVYLCASSPGGAGGHNEQFFGPGTRLTVL.

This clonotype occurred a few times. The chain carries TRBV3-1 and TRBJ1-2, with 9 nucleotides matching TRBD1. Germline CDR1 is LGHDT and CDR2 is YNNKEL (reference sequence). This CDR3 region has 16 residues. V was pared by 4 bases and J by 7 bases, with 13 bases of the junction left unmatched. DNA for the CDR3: TGTGCCAGCAGCCGTACATTACAGGGGGCGAGGAGTGGCTACACCTTC. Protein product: CASSRTLQGARSGYTF.

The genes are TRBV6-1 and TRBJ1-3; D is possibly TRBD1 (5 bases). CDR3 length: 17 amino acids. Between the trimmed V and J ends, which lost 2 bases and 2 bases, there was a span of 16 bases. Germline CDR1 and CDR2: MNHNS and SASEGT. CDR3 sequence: CASSEYPPGQPGNTIYF. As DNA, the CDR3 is TGTGCCAGCAGTGAATACCCACCGGGGCAACCTGGAAACACCATATATTTT.

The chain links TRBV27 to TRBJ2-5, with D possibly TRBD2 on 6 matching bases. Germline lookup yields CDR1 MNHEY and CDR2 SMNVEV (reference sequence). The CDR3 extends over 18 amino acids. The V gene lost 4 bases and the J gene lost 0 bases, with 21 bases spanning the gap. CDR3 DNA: TGTGCCAGCAGTTCCTCGTGGAGGGGACTTACCAACCAAGAGACCCAGTACTTC. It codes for CASSSSWRGLTNQETQYF.

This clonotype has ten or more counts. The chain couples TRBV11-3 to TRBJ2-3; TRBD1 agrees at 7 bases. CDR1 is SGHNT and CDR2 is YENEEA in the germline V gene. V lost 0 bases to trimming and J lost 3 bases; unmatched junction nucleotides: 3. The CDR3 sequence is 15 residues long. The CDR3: CASSLDRGQTDTQYF. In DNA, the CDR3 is TGTGCCAGCAGCTTAGATCGGGGACAGACAGATACGCAGTATTTT.

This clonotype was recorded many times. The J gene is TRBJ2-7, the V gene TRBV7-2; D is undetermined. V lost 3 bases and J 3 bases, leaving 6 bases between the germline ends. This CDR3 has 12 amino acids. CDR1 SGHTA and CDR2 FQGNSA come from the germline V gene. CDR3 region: CASSLGFYEQYF. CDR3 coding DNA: TGTGCCAGCAGCTTGGGATTCTACGAGCAGTACTTC.

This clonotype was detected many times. The DNA for the CDR3 is TGTGCCTGGAGTGTACTGAATACTAACTATGGCTACACCTTC. Amino acid sequence: CAWSVLNTNYGYTF. The V gene is TRBV30, the J gene TRBJ1-2; D gene ambiguous. The V gene lost 0 bases and the J gene lost 0 bases, with 8 bases spanning the gap. CDR3 length: 14 amino acids. CDR1 is GTSNPN, CDR2 SVGIG, per germline (reference sequence).

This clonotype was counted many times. In DNA, the CDR3 is TGTGCCAGCAGTCCGCTTTTCGGGGACAGCCAGGTCAAAGGGCCCCAGCATTTT. Protein: CASSPLFGDSQVKGPQHF. This chain joins TRBV28 and TRBJ1-5; TRBD1 matches 7 bases. The CDR3 has 18 amino acids. Germline-derived CDR1 and CDR2 are MDHEN and SYDVKM. Trimming removed 5 bases from V and 9 bases from J; junction bases left unmatched: 22.

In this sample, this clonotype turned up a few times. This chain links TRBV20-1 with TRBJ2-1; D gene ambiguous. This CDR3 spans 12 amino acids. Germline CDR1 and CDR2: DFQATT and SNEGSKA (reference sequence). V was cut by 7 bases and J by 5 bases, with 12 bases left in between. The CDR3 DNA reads TGCAGTGTCCCGGGCCGTGACAATGAGCAGTTCTTC. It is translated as CSVPGRDNEQFF.

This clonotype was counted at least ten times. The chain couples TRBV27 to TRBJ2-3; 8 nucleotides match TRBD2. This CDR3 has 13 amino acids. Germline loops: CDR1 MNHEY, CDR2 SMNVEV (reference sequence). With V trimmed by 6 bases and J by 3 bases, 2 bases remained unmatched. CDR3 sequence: CASRERETDTQYF. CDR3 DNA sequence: TGTGCCAGCAGGGAGCGGGAGACAGATACGCAGTATTTT.

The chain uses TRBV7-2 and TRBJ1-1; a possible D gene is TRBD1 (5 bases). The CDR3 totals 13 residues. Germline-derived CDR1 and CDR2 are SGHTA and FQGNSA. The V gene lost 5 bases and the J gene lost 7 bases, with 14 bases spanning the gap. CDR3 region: CASSLNGGDEAFF. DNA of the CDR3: TGTGCCAGCAGCCTTAACGGGGGAGATGAAGCTTTCTTT. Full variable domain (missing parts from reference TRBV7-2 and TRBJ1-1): GAGVSQSPSNKVTEKGKDVELRCDPISGHTALYWYRQSLGQGLEFLIYFQGNSAPDKSGLPSDRFSAERTGGSVSTLTIQRTQQEDSAVYLCASSLNGGDEAFFGQGTRLTVV.

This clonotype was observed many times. CDR3 nucleotide sequence: TGTGCCAGCAGTTTTATTGACAGGGGAGGCTACACCTTC. Protein product: CASSFIDRGGYTF. The chain employs TRBV6-1 and TRBJ1-2; 8 nucleotides line up with TRBD1. The CDR3 is 13 residues long. Germline V lookup: CDR1 MNHNS, CDR2 SASEGT. The V and J ends lost 5 bases and 8 bases, in that order; junction bases with no gene match: 7.

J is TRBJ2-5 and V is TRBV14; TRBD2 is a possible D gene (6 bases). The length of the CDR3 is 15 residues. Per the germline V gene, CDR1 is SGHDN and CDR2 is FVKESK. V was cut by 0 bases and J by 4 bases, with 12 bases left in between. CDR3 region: CASSQDRSGVETQYF. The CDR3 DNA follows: TGTGCCAGCAGCCAAGATCGATCGGGGGTAGAGACCCAGTACTTC. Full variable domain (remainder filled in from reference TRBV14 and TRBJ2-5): EAGVTQFPSHSVIEKGQTVTLRCDPISGHDNLYWYRRVMGKEIKFLLHFVKESKQDESGMPNNRFLAERTGGTYSTLKVQPAELEDSGVYFCASSQDRSGVETQYFGPGTRLLVL.

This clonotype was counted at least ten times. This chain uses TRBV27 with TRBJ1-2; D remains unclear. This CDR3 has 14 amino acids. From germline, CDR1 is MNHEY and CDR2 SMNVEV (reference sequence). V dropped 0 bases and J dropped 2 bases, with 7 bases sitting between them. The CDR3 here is CASSLSGKNYGYTF. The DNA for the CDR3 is TGTGCCAGCAGTTTATCAGGCAAGAACTATGGCTACACCTTC.

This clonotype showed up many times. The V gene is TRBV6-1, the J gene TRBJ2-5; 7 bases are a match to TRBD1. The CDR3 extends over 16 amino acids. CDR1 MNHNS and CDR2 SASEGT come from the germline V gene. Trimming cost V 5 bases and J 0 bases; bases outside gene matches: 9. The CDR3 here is CASSFALGQYQETQYF. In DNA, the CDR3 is TGTGCCAGCAGTTTCGCATTGGGACAGTACCAAGAGACCCAGTACTTC.

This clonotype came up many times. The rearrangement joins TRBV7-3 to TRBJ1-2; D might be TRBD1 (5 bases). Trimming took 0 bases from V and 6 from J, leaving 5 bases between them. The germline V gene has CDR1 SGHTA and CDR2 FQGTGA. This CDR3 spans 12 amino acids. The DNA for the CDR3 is TGTGCCAGCAGCTTAACAGGGGATGGCTACACCTTC. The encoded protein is CASSLTGDGYTF.

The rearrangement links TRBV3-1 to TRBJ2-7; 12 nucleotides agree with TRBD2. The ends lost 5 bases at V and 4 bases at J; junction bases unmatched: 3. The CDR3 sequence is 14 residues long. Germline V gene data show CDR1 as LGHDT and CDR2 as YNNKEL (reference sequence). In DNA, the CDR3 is TGTGCCAGCAGCGCCGGGACTAGCGGGTACGAGCAGTACTTC. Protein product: CASSAGTSGYEQYF.

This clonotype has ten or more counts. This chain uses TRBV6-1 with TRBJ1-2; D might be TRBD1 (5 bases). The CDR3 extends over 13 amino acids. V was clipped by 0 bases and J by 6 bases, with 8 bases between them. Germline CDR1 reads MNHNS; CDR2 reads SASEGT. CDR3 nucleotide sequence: TGTGCCAGCAGTGAAGCGAACAGGAATGGCTACACCTTC. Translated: CASSEANRNGYTF.

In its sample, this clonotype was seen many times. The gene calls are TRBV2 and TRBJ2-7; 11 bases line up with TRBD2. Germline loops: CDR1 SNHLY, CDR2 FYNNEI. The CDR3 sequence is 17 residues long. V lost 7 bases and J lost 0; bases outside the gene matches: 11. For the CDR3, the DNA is TGTGCCAGCACCTCAGTGGCTAGCGGGAGGAGCTCCTACGAGCAGTACTTC. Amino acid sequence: CASTSVASGRSSYEQYF.

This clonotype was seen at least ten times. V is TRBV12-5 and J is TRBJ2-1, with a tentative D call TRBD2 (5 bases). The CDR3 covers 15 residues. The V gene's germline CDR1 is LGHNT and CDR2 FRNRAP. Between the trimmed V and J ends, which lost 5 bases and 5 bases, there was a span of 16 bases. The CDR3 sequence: CASGPGLPTHNEQFF. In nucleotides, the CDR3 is TGTGCTAGTGGTCCCGGACTGCCAACTCACAATGAGCAGTTCTTC.